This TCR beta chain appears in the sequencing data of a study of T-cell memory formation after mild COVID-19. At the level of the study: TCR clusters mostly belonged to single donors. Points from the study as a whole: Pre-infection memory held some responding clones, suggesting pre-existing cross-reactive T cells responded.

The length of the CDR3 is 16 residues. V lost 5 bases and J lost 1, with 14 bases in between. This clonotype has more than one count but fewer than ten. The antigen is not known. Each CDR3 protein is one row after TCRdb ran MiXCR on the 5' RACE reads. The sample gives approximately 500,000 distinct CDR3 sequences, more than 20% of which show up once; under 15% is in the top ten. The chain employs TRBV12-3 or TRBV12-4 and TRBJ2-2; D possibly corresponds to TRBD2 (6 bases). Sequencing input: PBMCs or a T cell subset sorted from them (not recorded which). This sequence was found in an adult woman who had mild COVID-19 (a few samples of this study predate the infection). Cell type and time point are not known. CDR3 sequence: CASSPLFGGNTGELFF. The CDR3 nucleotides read TGTGCCAGCAGTCCGCTGTTCGGGGGGAACACCGGGGAGCTGTTTTTT.